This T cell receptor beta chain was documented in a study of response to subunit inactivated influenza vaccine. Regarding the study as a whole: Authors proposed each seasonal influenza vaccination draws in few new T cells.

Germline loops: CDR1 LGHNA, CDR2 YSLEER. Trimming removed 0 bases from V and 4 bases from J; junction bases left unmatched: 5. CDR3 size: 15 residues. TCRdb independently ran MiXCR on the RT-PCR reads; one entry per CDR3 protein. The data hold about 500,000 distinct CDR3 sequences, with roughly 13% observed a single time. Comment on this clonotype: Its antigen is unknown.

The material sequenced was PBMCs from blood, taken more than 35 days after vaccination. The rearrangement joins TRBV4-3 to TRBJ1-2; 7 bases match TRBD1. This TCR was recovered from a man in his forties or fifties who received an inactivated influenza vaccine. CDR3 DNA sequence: TGCGCCAGCAGCCAAGATCGGACAGGCCTCTATGGCTACACCTTC. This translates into CASSQDRTGLYGYTF.